This TCR beta chain stems from a study of Tregs in tolerant kidney transplant recipients. Overall study findings and caveats: The small number of patients limits these findings pending further validation. This study did not directly address biological reproducibility. Activated donor B cell expansion appeared to reveal the most relevant donor-specific TCRbeta repertoire.

Assay used: immunoSEQ multiplex PCR; TCRdb lists only in-frame clones, some missing. The sample consists of 240,000 or so clones, about four fifths of them appearing once. CDR3 length: 15 residues. The V and J ends lost 1 base and 5 bases, in that order; junction bases with no gene match: 7. Germline V lookup: CDR1 KGHSH, CDR2 LQKENI. About this clone: Its antigen remains unknown.

CD4+CD25+CD127- Tregs, CD4+CD25- non-Tregs, CD4 and CD8 cells were sorted. This TCR was sampled from a human donor in good health. The source material was CD4+ T cells from blood. This rearrangement joins TRBV18 to TRBJ2-7, with 8 bases that match TRBD1. In DNA, the CDR3 is TGTGCCAGCTCACCACTCTCGGACAGGGTCCACGAGCAGTACTTC. Protein product: CASSPLSDRVHEQYF.